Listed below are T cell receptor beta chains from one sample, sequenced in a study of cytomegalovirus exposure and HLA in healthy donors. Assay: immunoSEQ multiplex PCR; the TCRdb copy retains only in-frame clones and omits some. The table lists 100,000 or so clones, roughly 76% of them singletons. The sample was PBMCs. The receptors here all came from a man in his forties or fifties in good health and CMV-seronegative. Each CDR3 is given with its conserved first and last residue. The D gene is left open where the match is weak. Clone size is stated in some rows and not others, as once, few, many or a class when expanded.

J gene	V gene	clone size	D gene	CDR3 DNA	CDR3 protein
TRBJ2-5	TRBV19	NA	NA	TGTGCCAGTAGTATAAGGACAGCCCAAGAGACCCAGTACTTC	CASSIRTAQETQYF
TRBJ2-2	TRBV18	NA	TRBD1	TGTGCCAGCTCACAACTGAGGACAGGGGTCGACACCGGGGAGCTGTTTTTT	CASSQLRTGVDTGELFF
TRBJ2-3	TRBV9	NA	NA	TGTGCCAGCAGCGATGACACGGGCGGGGATACGCAGTATTTT	CASSDDTGGDTQYF
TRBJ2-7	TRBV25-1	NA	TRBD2	TGTGCCAGCAGCCCTACGGGGGGGGCCTACGAGCAGTACTTC	CASSPTGGAYEQYF
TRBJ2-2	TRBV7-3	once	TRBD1	TGTGCCAGCAGACAAGACAGGGAAGCCGGGGAGCTGTTTTTT	CASRQDREAGELFF
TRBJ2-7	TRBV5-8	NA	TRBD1	TGTGCCAGCAGCTCCGGACAGGGGGTCCACGAGCAGTACTTC	CASSSGQGVHEQYF
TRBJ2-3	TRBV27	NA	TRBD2	TGTGCCAGCAGTTTGTTGACTAGCGGGGGGCCGGTGGATACGCAGTATTTT	CASSLLTSGGPVDTQYF
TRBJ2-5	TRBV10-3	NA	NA	TGTGCCATCAGTGAGTCGAGCCAAGTCGGGGAGACCCAGTACTTC	CAISESSQVGETQYF
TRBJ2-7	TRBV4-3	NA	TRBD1	TGCGCCAGCAGCCAAACAGGGGTACCCCCCGACGAGCAGTACTTC	CASSQTGVPPDEQYF
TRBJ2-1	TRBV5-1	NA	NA	TGCGCCAGCAGCTTGGAGGGGGGAGGGGATGAGCAGTTCTTC	CASSLEGGGDEQFF
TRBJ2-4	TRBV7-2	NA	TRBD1	TGTGCCAGCAGCTTAAACCGGGACAGGGTTAGGTACTTC	CASSLNRDRVRYF
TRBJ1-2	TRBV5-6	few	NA	TGTGCCAGCAGCCGGGATTACAACTATGGCTACACCTTC	CASSRDYNYGYTF
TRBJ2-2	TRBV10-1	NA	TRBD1	TGCGCCAGCAGAAAATACCCCGGGACAGGGAACGGGGAGCTGTTTTTT	CASRKYPGTGNGELFF
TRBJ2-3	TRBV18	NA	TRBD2	TGTGCCAGCTCAACGGGACTAGCGGGGGGGTCGGATACGCAGTATTTT	CASSTGLAGGSDTQYF
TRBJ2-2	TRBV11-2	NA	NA	TGTGCCAGCAGCTTGAGGGGGAAGGGAACCGGGGAGCTGTTTTTT	CASSLRGKGTGELFF
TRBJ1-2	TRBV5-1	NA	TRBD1	TGCGCCAGCAGCTGGACCGGGACAGGGGATGGCTATGGCTACACCTTC	CASSWTGTGDGYGYTF
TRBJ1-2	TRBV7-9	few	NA	TGTGCCAGCAGCTCCCGGTCCGACAGCAGTGGCTACACCTTC	CASSSRSDSSGYTF
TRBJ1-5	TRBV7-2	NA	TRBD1	TGTGCCAGCAGCCTCCGGACAGGGAGGCAGCCCCAGCATTTT	CASSLRTGRQPQHF
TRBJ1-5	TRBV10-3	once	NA	TGTGCCATCAAATCAGGGTTCGGCACTCAGCCCCAGCATTTT	CAIKSGFGTQPQHF
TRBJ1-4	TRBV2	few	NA	TGTGCCAGCAGTAACCAGGGGTTTTTGGAAAAACTGTTTTTT	CASSNQGFLEKLFF
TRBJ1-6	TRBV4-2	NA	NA	TGTGCCAGCAGCCAAGGTTACACTAATTCACCCCTCCACTTT	CASSQGYTNSPLHF
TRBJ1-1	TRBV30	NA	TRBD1	TGTGCCTGGGACAGGGACACTGAAGCTTTCTTT	CAWDRDTEAFF
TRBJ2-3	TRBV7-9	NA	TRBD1	TGTGCCAGCAGCCCGGGACAGGGGTCCACAGATACGCAGTATTTT	CASSPGQGSTDTQYF
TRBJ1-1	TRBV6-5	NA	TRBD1	TGTGCCAGCAGTCTACAGGGGAAGGGTGAAGCTTTCTTT	CASSLQGKGEAFF
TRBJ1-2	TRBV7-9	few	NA	TGTTCCAGCAGCTCAAATACTCTTTTC	CSSSSNTLF
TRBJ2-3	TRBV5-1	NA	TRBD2	TGCGCCAGCAGCTTCGGGGGGGCCTCGACAGATACGCAGTATTTT	CASSFGGASTDTQYF
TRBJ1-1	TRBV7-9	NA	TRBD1	TGTTCCAGCAACACAGGGGGCACTGAAGCTTTCTTT	CSSNTGGTEAFF